This T cell receptor beta chain appears in the sequencing data of a study of graft-versus-host responses after intestinal transplantation (dated by TCRdb to the early 2020s). Regarding the research as a whole: Multivisceral, liver-intestinal, or isolated intestinal transplants were received by the recipients. A cohort of about two dozen intestinal transplant recipients, including one retransplant, was enrolled, and 3 patients lacking pretransplant specimens were excluded. Alloreactive clones were identified by sequencing pre-transplant mixed lymphocyte reaction products and comparing these products with unstimulated pre-transplant donor and recipient T cells. After intestinal transplantation, graft-versus-host and host-versus-graft alloreactive T cell clones in the graft, circulation and bone marrow were tracked using bulk TCR-beta CDR3 sequencing. Anti-thymocyte globulin induction was given to all recipients, followed by maintenance tacrolimus and steroids for 2 to 4 years. Instead of going to the commercial service, samples from a few later patients were sequenced in-house on an Illumina MiSeq and processed with MiXCR. Donor T cell macrochimerism was defined as a peak of at least 4% donor T cells among recipient peripheral blood mononuclear cells. The study at large found these results: The conclusions were limited by the relatively low number and heterogeneity of the intestinal transplant patients. Early after transplant, peak levels of circulating GvH clones were found to be associated with declines in HvG clones. GvH clones were detected in recipient bone marrow, and some appeared earlier in ileal mucosa or blood, consistent with an intestinal mucosal origin. In patients with donor T cell macrochimerism, the allografts had high GvH to HvG T cell clonal ratios.

Libraries were prepared through the immunoSEQ multiplex PCR assay. For most patients, genomic DNA was isolated using the Qiagen DNeasy Blood and Tissue Kit and was shipped frozen to Adaptive Biotechnologies for TCR sequencing. High-throughput TCR-beta CDR3 sequencing of genomic DNA from most patients was performed by Adaptive Biotechnologies. Under the source paper's analysis protocol: Adaptive's ImmunoSEQ software was the source of the TCR sequencing data for 18 patients, while three other patients were processed with MiXCR and VDJtools. To correct CD4 versus CD8 sorting errors, any sequence found in both subsets at a frequency ratio below 5:1 was removed. CDR3 nucleotide sequences shared by donor and recipient were removed because the origin of these sequences could not be assigned. To be classed as alloreactive, a clone needed at least 2-fold expansion over unstimulated cells and a minimum CFSE-low frequency of 0.002% (template counts) or 0.001% (read counts). Mappable clones were those detected in sequenced pre-transplant spleen, lymph node, or MLR CFSE-low populations of the donor or recipient. Cumulative frequency of alloreactive clones was calculated as a percentage of all sequences weighted by copy number. Entries here come from immuneACCESS through TCRdb and include only in-frame sequences with V and J called. Some clones fail to appear in such tables; in the studies checked, an unresolved V gene covers under half of the shortfall, and the cause of the remainder is unknown. Clone size and V and J calls were adopted from that table, with D and trimming inferred from the DNA. The sample profile shows roughly 100,000 clones; more than 85% of them were found once. 1.2% of the sample rests with the top ten.

The sample's time point label, in plain terms: cells obtained before transplantation from donor or recipient. CD3+CD4+ and CD3+CD8+ populations were FACS-sorted from unstimulated pre-transplant donor and recipient cells taken from spleen or lymph nodes. In the case of this clone: What antigen it recognizes has not been identified. Base qualities were left out, and no much larger clone turns up one base away.

The cysteine opens and the phenylalanine closes a CDR3 of 14 amino acids. Only the CDR3 portion is preserved as DNA: 42 bases, with reading frame beginning at the first base. V is pruned by 2 bases and J by 7 bases, leaving 4 bases of the junction without a gene match. CDR1 and CDR2 were assigned from the germline V gene as MNHEY and SVGAGI. The TCR sequence derives from a human donor who received an intestinal transplant. Recombination linked TRBV6-5 to TRBJ1-4; the central 7 bases match TRBD1. Material: unstimulated CD8+ T cells sorted from spleen or lymph node cells, obtained before intestinal transplant. The CDR3 is CASSYGQATEKLFF. In nucleotide form, the sequence is TGTGCCAGCAGTTACGGACAGGCCACTGAAAAACTGTTTTTT.